Included here is one TCR beta chain sequence, with context. Its antigen is still unknown. This record belongs to a study of T cell responses to AZD1222 COVID-19 vaccine. Germline CDR1 and CDR2: PRHDT and FYEKMQ (reference sequence). The CDR3 totals 17 residues. The V end lost 1 base, the J end lost 2 bases, and 16 bases lay between the germline ends. General study points: Scientists sampled the repertoires only once the peak T cell response had passed. Dominant at 160-218 and 743-854, vaccine-associated CD4 TCRs also spanned spike. The sample set comprised mostly white British donors with more females, and clonal diversity was possibly underestimated. Only a handful of AZD1222 recipients, roughly 6 in all, had baseline seropositivity.

Clones were read by immunoSEQ multiplex PCR, and TCRdb kept only the in-frame ones, dropping some. The repertoire consists of 150,000 to 160,000 clones, with around nine tenths occurring once and the leading ten covering around 18%. The rearrangement uses TRBV13 and TRBJ2-3, with TRBD2 as a possible D gene (6 bases). The starting material was peripheral blood, obtained on day 0 of AZD1222 vaccination. The receptor was isolated from an adult in good health. CDR3 sequence: CASSLAAGRGNTDTQYF. For the CDR3, the DNA is TGTGCCAGCAGCTTAGCCGCAGGACGGGGGAACACAGATACGCAGTATTTT.